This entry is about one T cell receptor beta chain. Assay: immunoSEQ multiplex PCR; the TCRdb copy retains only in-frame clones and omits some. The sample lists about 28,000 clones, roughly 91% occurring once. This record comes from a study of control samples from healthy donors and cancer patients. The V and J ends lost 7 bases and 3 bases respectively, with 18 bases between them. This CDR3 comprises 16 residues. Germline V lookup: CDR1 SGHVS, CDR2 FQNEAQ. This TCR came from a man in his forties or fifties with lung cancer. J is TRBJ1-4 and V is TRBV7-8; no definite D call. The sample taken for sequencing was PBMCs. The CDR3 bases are TGTGCCAGCACCCTATTTGTCGGTATCTCTAATGAAAAACTGTTTTTT. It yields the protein CASTLFVGISNEKLFF.